These T cell receptor beta chains were read from a single sample in a study of neurological immune-mediated disorders. In TCRdb, the 5' RACE reads were re-called with MiXCR into one record per CDR3 protein. The sample contains roughly 70,000 distinct CDR3 sequences, 3.9% of which appear only once. Specimen: PBMCs. The receptors here all came from a man aged 25 to 40 with multiple sclerosis. The CDR3 runs from the conserved cysteine through the conserved F or W. The D gene is left open where the match is weak. Size values are once, few and many counts, or a class for expanded clones, and some rows have none.

many,NA,TRBJ1-1,TRBV12-3/TRBV12-4,TGTGCCAGCAGTGCTCGGGGGAGGACTGAAGCTTTCTTT,CASSARGRTEAFF
many,NA,TRBJ1-5,TRBV20-1,TGCAGTGCCAGGAGGGGATCCCCCGATCAGCCCCAGCATTTT,CSARRGSPDQPQHF
many,NA,TRBJ2-3,TRBV2,TGTGCCAGCACCTCTTATAGCCCTGGGGCAGATACGCAGTATTTT,CASTSYSPGADTQYF
many,TRBD2,TRBJ2-7,TRBV3-1,TGTGCCAGCAGCCCTAGCGGCACGGCCACCTACGAGCAGTACTTC,CASSPSGTATYEQYF
many,NA,TRBJ2-7,TRBV20-1,TGCAGTGCTAGAAGGGGTGACAACGAGCAGTACTTC,CSARRGDNEQYF
many,NA,TRBJ2-4,TRBV20-1,TGCAGTGCTAGCGATCGGGGCAGAAACATTCAGTACTTC,CSASDRGRNIQYF
many,NA,TRBJ1-1,TRBV14,TGTGCCAGCAGCCTCAAAGGGAAGGGATGGACTGAAGCTTTCTTT,CASSLKGKGWTEAFF
many,NA,TRBJ2-1,TRBV5-5,TGTGCCAGCAGCTTGGCTCTGGAGGTCCCGTTCTTC,CASSLALEVPFF
many,NA,TRBJ1-2,TRBV20-1,TGCAGTGCTAGGCCGGACATTCTCTATGGCTACACCTTC,CSARPDILYGYTF
many,TRBD2,TRBJ2-3,TRBV5-1,TGCGCCAGCTCCGGGACTAGCGGCACAGATACGCAGTATTTT,CASSGTSGTDTQYF
NA,NA,TRBJ2-2,TRBV20-1,TGCAGTGCTGCCTCTACCGGGGAGCTGTTTTTT,CSAASTGELFF
many,NA,TRBJ2-1,TRBV7-9,TGTGCCAGCAGTATTATTTACAATGAGCAGTTCTTC,CASSIIYNEQFF
many,NA,TRBJ1-6,TRBV7-2,TGTGCCAGCAGCTTACGGGGTTTGGATAATTCACCCCTCCACTTT,CASSLRGLDNSPLHF
many,NA,TRBJ2-5,TRBV7-2,TGTGCCAGCAGCTCAGGGGAGACCCAGTACTTC,CASSSGETQYF
many,NA,TRBJ2-4,TRBV10-1,TGCGCCAGCAGTGAGTCAGGCAATCTAAACATTCAGTACTTC,CASSESGNLNIQYF
many,TRBD1,TRBJ1-1,TRBV5-1,TGCGCCAGCAGCTTGGGTGGGACAGTAAACACTGAAGCTTTCTTT,CASSLGGTVNTEAFF
many,TRBD2,TRBJ2-3,TRBV5-1,TGCGCCAGCAGCTTGGAACTAGCGGGGACAGATACGCAGTATTTT,CASSLELAGTDTQYF
many,NA,TRBJ2-5,TRBV7-2,TGTGCCAGCAGCTTCCAACAGGGAGAGGGGGAGACCCAGTACTTC,CASSFQQGEGETQYF
NA,NA,TRBJ1-6,TRBV10-1,TGCGCCAGCAGTGAGTGGGGCAATTCACCCCTCCACTTT,CASSEWGNSPLHF
many,NA,TRBJ1-2,TRBV20-1,TGCAGTGCAAAAACTGGGGGCGCGGCACATGGCTACACCTTC,CSAKTGGAAHGYTF
many,TRBD1,TRBJ1-2,TRBV20-1,TGCAGTGCTAGAAGGGCCGGGACAGACTATGGCTACACCTTC,CSARRAGTDYGYTF
many,NA,TRBJ2-1,TRBV12-3/TRBV12-4,TGTGCCAGCAGTTTACAGGGCAATGAGCAGTTCTTC,CASSLQGNEQFF
many,TRBD1,TRBJ1-1,TRBV5-1,TGCGCCAGCAGCCACCGGGACAGAAACACTGAAGCTTTCTTT,CASSHRDRNTEAFF
many,NA,TRBJ1-2,TRBV20-1,TGCAGTGCAAGATCGTTCCGGGGGCAAGGCTATGGCTACACCTTC,CSARSFRGQGYGYTF
many,NA,TRBJ1-1,TRBV20-1,TGCAGTGCTAGTCCGAACACTGAAGCTTTCTTT,CSASPNTEAFF
many,NA,TRBJ1-1,TRBV5-1,TGCGCCAGCAGCTGGGAGGGGAGCACTGAAGCTTTCTTT,CASSWEGSTEAFF
many,NA,TRBJ2-7,TRBV15,TGTGCCACCAGCAGAGATGGCATCCAGGGAGACGAGCAGTACTTC,CATSRDGIQGDEQYF
many,NA,TRBJ2-7,TRBV15,TGTGCCACCAGCAGAGACTTGAGGAAGACAAGGGGAGCTCCCTACGAGCAGTACTTC,CATSRDLRKTRGAPYEQYF
NA,TRBD1,TRBJ1-6,TRBV9,TGTGCCAGCAGCGACGGGACAGCCCTTTCCGCACCCCTCAACTTT,CASSDGTALSAPLNF
NA,NA,TRBJ2-5,TRBV28,TGTGCCAGCAGTTTAGGAACGACTCAGTACTTC,CASSLGTTQYF
many,TRBD1,TRBJ1-2,TRBV6-1,TGTGCCAGCAGTGAAGGAGACAGGGAGCTCTATGGCTACACCTTC,CASSEGDRELYGYTF
many,TRBD2,TRBJ2-3,TRBV7-3,TGTGCCAGCAGTTGGAGCGGGGTCGAGGATACGCAGTATTTT,CASSWSGVEDTQYF
few,NA,TRBJ1-2,TRBV7-9,TGTGCCAGCAGCCTACAGGGTACTGGCTACACCTTC,CASSLQGTGYTF
many,NA,TRBJ1-1,TRBV7-9,TGTGCCAGCATCAAACCGGAGGCAGGGGATTGGGCTTTCTTT,CASIKPEAGDWAFF
many,TRBD1,TRBJ2-7,TRBV7-9,TGTGCCAGCAGCTTGTCAGGATTAAGCACCGGGACAGGGGGGTTTTGGTACGAGCAGTACTTC,CASSLSGLSTGTGGFWYEQYF